This T cell receptor beta chain is drawn from a study of blood T cells in healthy people across ages. Primed by a sample-barcoded 5' primer and a J-beta primer mix, a second PCR proceeded for roughly 6 to 12 cycles. TCRdb recomputed calls from the 5' RACE reads with MiXCR, one row per CDR3 protein. The sample lists 600,000 to 900,000 distinct CDR3 sequences, around a quarter occurring once. The sample holds a few counts of this clonotype. The germline V and J ends were trimmed by 4 bases and 2 bases, with 14 bases remaining between them. This CDR3 comprises 16 residues. From germline, CDR1 is MNHEY and CDR2 SMNVEV (reference sequence). In addition, the sample was reused for a study of T cells of mothers and their children.

V is TRBV27 and J is TRBJ1-4; D might be TRBD1 (5 bases). The TCR sequence derives from a boy between 10 and 17 years old in good health. The sequencing sample was made of blood. CDR3 sequence: CASSSIGGDTNEKLFF. DNA of the CDR3: TGTGCCAGCAGTTCCATCGGGGGGGACACTAATGAAAAACTGTTTTTT.